These 27 T cell receptor beta chains came from one sample sequenced in a study of T cells in Graves' hyperthyroidism and ophthalmopathy. RNA transcripts served as the template for amplifying TCR beta CDR3 regions. Initially, a first-round RT-PCR of the TCR CDR3 employed the HTBI primer set. From the multiplex PCR reads, TCRdb called clonotypes with MiXCR, one entry per CDR3 protein. The repertoire holds fewer than 850,000 distinct CDR3 sequences, with roughly 17% as singletons. The sequencing sample was made of blood. Receptors originate from a man aged 45-60 years with Graves' hyperthyroidism.

V usage is TRBV19 and J usage is TRBJ1-5; D call uncertain. The germline gives CDR1 LNHDA, CDR2 SQIVND (reference sequence). Trimming took 6 bases from V and 0 from J, leaving 12 bases between them. The CDR3 extends over 15 amino acids. The CDR3 DNA sequence: TGTGCCAGTAGCCCGACTGATTATAGCAATCAGCCCCAGCATTTT. Translation: CASSPTDYSNQPQHF.

The sample holds a few counts of this clonotype. One end of the junction varies from germline; a read error may be responsible. The gene calls are TRBV25-1 and TRBJ2-5; no clear D. CDR3 size: 16 residues. Looked up from germline, CDR1 is MGHDK and CDR2 is SYGVNS. In nucleotides, the CDR3 is TGTGCCAGCAGTGAAGGGAAGGGTTCCTACCAAGGGACCCAGTACTTC. Translated: CASSEGKGSYQGTQYF.

For this clonotype: A much larger clone differs from this one at a single base, so this may be a read error. The gene calls are TRBV20-1 and TRBJ2-1, with D perhaps TRBD1 (6 bases). The germline V gene encodes CDR1 DFQATT and CDR2 SNEGSKA (reference sequence). The length of the CDR3 is 12 residues. The CDR3 DNA sequence: TGCAGTGCTGGGGGCTCCTACGATGAGCAGTTCTTC. Protein sequence: CSAGGSYDEQFF.

This clonotype was counted many times. The CDR3 bases are TGTGCCAGCAGTCCGGCGCTTGTGGTTGGCTACACCTTC. Encoded protein: CASSPALVVGYTF. V and J are TRBV28 and TRBJ1-2; D remains unclear. This CDR3 contains 13 residues. V gave up 5 bases and J gave up 7 bases, with 14 bases separating them. Germline values: CDR1 MDHEN, CDR2 SYDVKM.

In this sample, this clonotype turned up many times. The V gene is TRBV11-2, the J gene TRBJ1-1; D not certain. This CDR3 comprises 12 residues. The ends were cut back, 2 bases at V and 2 bases at J, with 3 bases in the middle. Germline V lookup: CDR1 SGHAT, CDR2 FQNNGV. CDR3 coding DNA: TGTGCCAGCAGCTTATTTAACACTGAAGCTTTCTTT. Protein product: CASSLFNTEAFF.

This clonotype has a count of ten or more. V usage is TRBV6-1 and J usage is TRBJ2-7, with D unclear. Germline CDR1 and CDR2: MNHNS and SASEGT. This CDR3 is built from 14 residues. Trimming removed 0 bases at V and 0 bases at J, with 6 bases between. The CDR3 loop reads CASSEAGFSYEQYF. In DNA, the CDR3 is TGTGCCAGCAGTGAAGCTGGCTTCTCCTACGAGCAGTACTTC.

In this sample, this clonotype turned up a few times. The V and J genes are TRBV7-3 and TRBJ2-2; D call uncertain. Trimming pared 4 bases from V and 4 bases from J, leaving 7 bases between. The germline gives CDR1 SGHTA, CDR2 FQGTGA. CDR3 size: 13 residues. The CDR3 region is CASSYGVTGELFF. The CDR3 DNA is TGTGCCAGCAGCTATGGAGTCACCGGGGAGCTGTTTTTT.

Details on this clonotype: Since a much larger clone is just one base distant, this may be a read error. This chain joins TRBV6-5 and TRBJ1-2, with D maybe TRBD1 (5 bases). There are 15 residues in the CDR3. Looked up from germline, CDR1 is MNHEY and CDR2 is SVGAGI. V lost 0 bases, J lost 4 bases, and 12 bases lay in between. The CDR3 sequence is CASSYSGRAGYGYTF. CDR3 DNA: TGTGCCAGCAGTTACTCGGGCAGGGCGGGCTATGGCTACACCTTC.

This clonotype has at least ten counts. The chain employs TRBV10-3 and TRBJ2-5, with 7 bases lining up with TRBD2. CDR1 and CDR2 from the germline V gene are ENHRY and SYGVKD. The CDR3 length is 11 residues. V shed 3 bases, J shed 10 bases, and the junction held 2 bases outside the gene matches. The CDR3, as DNA: TGTGCCATCAGTGATTTAGCGGGCCAGTACTTC. Translation: CAISDLAGQYF.

The gene calls are TRBV7-2 and TRBJ2-5, with D hard to call. CDR1 SGHTA and CDR2 FQGNSA come from the germline V gene. V was clipped by 4 bases and J by 0 bases, with 9 bases between them. The CDR3 loop spans 14 amino acids. The CDR3 DNA follows: TGTGCCAGCAGCTACCCAGCGTACCAAGAGACCCAGTACTTC. Translating gives CASSYPAYQETQYF.

This clonotype was seen at least ten times. The chain combines TRBV27 with TRBJ2-3; 7 bases align to TRBD1. Germline lookup yields CDR1 MNHEY and CDR2 SMNVEV (reference sequence). V lost 7 bases to trimming and J lost 4 bases; unmatched junction nucleotides: 17. There are 17 residues in the CDR3. The CDR3 DNA sequence: TGTGCCAGCAATTTGCCCTTCGACAGGGATGTCCCAGATACGCAGTATTTT. Translated, it gives CASNLPFDRDVPDTQYF.

This clonotype occurred a few times. The chain combines TRBV6-1 with TRBJ1-2; 9 bases map to TRBD1. The V gene's germline CDR1 is MNHNS and CDR2 SASEGT. J lost 6 bases, V lost 6 bases, and 8 bases had no gene match. CDR3 length equals 14 residues. The CDR3 protein is CASRFPGQGDGYTF. CDR3 bases: TGTGCCAGCAGATTTCCGGGACAGGGTGATGGCTACACCTTC.

V gene TRBV20-1 combines with J gene TRBJ2-2; D is unresolved. The CDR3 is made up of 13 amino acids. Germline V CDR1 and CDR2: DFQATT, SNEGSKA (reference sequence). Between the trimmed V and J ends, which lost 0 bases and 5 bases, there was a span of 7 bases. The CDR3 coding sequence is TGCAGTGCTAGAGATTTTTCTACCGGGGAGCTGTTTTTT. Amino acid sequence: CSARDFSTGELFF.

This clonotype turned up a few times. J is TRBJ2-3 and V is TRBV3-2; TRBD2 reflects the table's D call only, with no check against the DNA. TRBV3-2 is reported as a pseudogene. This CDR3 has 16 residues. The CDR3, as DNA: TGTGCCAGCAGCCCCCTTACGGGAGATTTTACAGATACGCAGTATTTT. This encodes CASSPLTGDFTDTQYF.

The table lists this clonotype with many counts. The chain couples TRBV12-3 or TRBV12-4 to TRBJ1-3, with D perhaps TRBD1 (5 bases). The CDR3 extends over 16 amino acids. Between the trimmed V and J ends, which lost 4 bases and 3 bases, there was a span of 16 bases. CDR3 residues: CASSSLWGGVGNTIYF. DNA of the CDR3: TGTGCCAGCAGTTCCCTCTGGGGGGGTGTTGGAAACACCATATATTTT.

This clonotype was counted ten times or more. This rearrangement joins TRBV7-9 to TRBJ2-3; 10 bases fit TRBD1. The germline V gene has CDR1 SEHNR and CDR2 FQNEAQ (reference sequence). J gave up 1 base and V 7 bases, and 14 bases lay outside the gene matches. The CDR3 is 18 amino acids. The CDR3 DNA reads as TGTGCCAGCATCGGACAGGGGGAAGAGACTAGCGGCACAGATACGCAGTATTTT. This encodes CASIGQGEETSGTDTQYF.

This clonotype was picked up a small number of times. The genes are TRBV30 and TRBJ2-5, with 9 bases matching TRBD2. The J segment lost 2 bases and the V segment lost 3 bases, leaving 13 bases of the junction unmatched. CDR1 is GTSNPN, CDR2 SVGIG, per germline (reference sequence). The length of the CDR3 is 17 residues. Here the CDR3 reads CAWSHEATSGYQETQYF. In DNA, the CDR3 is TGTGCCTGGAGCCACGAAGCGACTAGCGGATATCAAGAGACCCAGTACTTC.

This clonotype was recorded many times. V is TRBV30 and J is TRBJ2-1; D remains unclear. The CDR3 covers 11 residues. Looked up from germline, CDR1 is GTSNPN and CDR2 is SVGIG (reference sequence). V gave up 2 bases and J gave up 8 bases, with 7 bases separating them. Here the CDR3 reads CAWSTQDEQFF. The CDR3 DNA follows: TGTGCCTGGAGTACCCAGGATGAGCAGTTCTTC.

This clonotype appeared a few times. The chain joins TRBV3-1 to TRBJ2-1; D unclear. The germline V gene has CDR1 LGHDT and CDR2 YNNKEL (reference sequence). V lost 0 bases and J lost 2, with 8 bases in between. This CDR3 spans 15 amino acids. CDR3 sequence: CASSQEYGAYNEQFF. Written as DNA, the CDR3 is TGTGCCAGCAGCCAAGAGTATGGGGCCTACAATGAGCAGTTCTTC.

This clonotype occurred many times. This chain uses TRBV24-1 with TRBJ2-5, with a possible D match to TRBD1 (6 bases). V dropped 3 bases and J dropped 5 bases, with 12 bases sitting between them. Per germline, CDR1 KGHDR and CDR2 SFDVKD. CDR3 size: 14 residues. CDR3 bases: TGTGCCACCAGTGATCCTAGGGGGTCGGAGACCCAGTACTTC. Protein product: CATSDPRGSETQYF.

This clonotype was observed many times. V is TRBV11-2 and J is TRBJ1-1; no clear D. CDR3 size: 14 residues. Germline CDR1 and CDR2: SGHAT and FQNNGV. Trimming left V 5 bases short and J 1 base short, with 11 bases between. CDR3 nucleotides: TGTGCCAGCAGCCCTCTTTTTTCGAACACTGAAGCTTTCTTT. It yields the protein CASSPLFSNTEAFF.

This clonotype was seen repeatedly, ten times or more. The V call is TRBV12-3 or TRBV12-4, the J call TRBJ1-6; no firm D call. The CDR3 loop spans 16 amino acids. Trimming cost V 1 base and J 7 bases, with 14 bases left between them. The CDR3 reads CASSLGAPSGNSPLHF. The CDR3, as DNA: TGTGCCAGCAGTTTAGGGGCTCCCTCGGGGAATTCACCCCTCCACTTT.

This clonotype occurred many times. The chain is built from TRBV7-9 and TRBJ1-5, with no clear D. Germline V gives CDR1 SEHNR, CDR2 FQNEAQ (reference sequence). The CDR3 extends over 12 amino acids. Trimming left V 1 base short and J 5 bases short, with 3 bases between. The CDR3 here is CASSLGHQPQHF. For the CDR3, the DNA is TGTGCCAGCAGCTTAGGTCATCAGCCCCAGCATTTT.

The genes are TRBV25-1 and TRBJ1-2; 8 positions match TRBD1. CDR3 length: 11 residues. The V gene end was trimmed by 9 bases and the J gene end by 6 bases; junction bases not matched to a gene: 3. Germline V gene sequence: CDR1 MGHDK, CDR2 SYGVNS. Here the CDR3 DNA reads TGTGCCAGTTTGACAGGGGATGGCTACACCTTC. Protein sequence: CASLTGDGYTF.

This clonotype has just one count. The rearrangement uses TRBV5-1 and TRBJ2-2; tentative D call: TRBD1 (6 bases). Trimming removed 0 bases at V and 5 bases at J, with 11 bases between. The length of the CDR3 is 15 residues. From germline, CDR1 is SGHRS and CDR2 YFSETQ. This CDR3 is CASSLGQVSTGELFF. The CDR3 nucleotides are TGCGCCAGCAGCTTGGGACAGGTCTCGACCGGGGAGCTGTTTTTT.

The CDR3 spells CASSLARTGGREQYF. For the CDR3, the DNA is TGTGCCAGCAGCTTAGCGAGGACAGGGGGTCGCGAGCAGTACTTC. The V and J genes are TRBV7-9 and TRBJ2-7, with 10 bases that match TRBD1. This CDR3 spans 15 amino acids. Per germline, CDR1 SEHNR and CDR2 FQNEAQ (reference sequence). With 0 bases clipped from V and 6 bases from J, the junction kept 5 bases outside the gene matches.

This clonotype has ten or more counts. CDR3 amino acids: CASSYSTSGRAAETQYF. The DNA of the CDR3 is TGTGCCAGCAGTTACTCCACTAGCGGGAGGGCCGCAGAGACCCAGTACTTC. This chain uses TRBV6-5 with TRBJ2-5, with 13 bases matching TRBD2. Germline V CDR1 and CDR2: MNHEY, SVGAGI. The ends lost 0 bases at V and 4 bases at J; junction bases unmatched: 5. The CDR3 sequence is 17 residues long.